This TCR beta chain was captured in a study of T cells after yellow fever vaccination. Study in general: Preparation used SMART-Seq v4 Ultra Low Input for the low-cell-number fractions. General study results and limits: The secondary T-cell response peaked on day 5, not day 15, but was weaker.

This clonotype was recorded a few times. Its cognate antigen is unknown. TCRdb re-analysed the 5' RACE reads in MiXCR, keeping a single row per CDR3 protein. The profile covers 300,000 or so distinct CDR3 sequences, with around 6.8% appearing a single time and around 17% taken by the ten largest. The CDR3 contains 13 residues. Trimming left V 3 bases short and J 0 bases short, with 5 bases between. Germline-derived CDR1 and CDR2 are MNHEY and SVGAGI. This TCR was sampled from a man in his late teens or twenties who received the YFV17D yellow fever vaccine. This chain connects TRBV6-5 to TRBJ1-1; no definite D call. The sequences come from PBMCs, collected 45 days after the first yellow fever vaccination. The CDR3 spells CASSYSLNTEAFF. The DNA of the CDR3 is TGTGCCAGCAGTTATTCGCTGAACACTGAAGCTTTCTTT.